This T cell receptor beta chain was observed in a study of blood T cell repertoires in COVID-19. In the study overall: Acute-phase and convalescent COVID-19 samples originated in the United States, Italy and Spain. PBMCs, B-cell-depleted T cells, or T cells provided the cDNA or gDNA that made up the material.

The length of the CDR3 is 14 residues. V lost 8 bases and J lost 2, with 10 bases in between. Germline assignment: CDR1 MNHEY and CDR2 SMNVEV (reference sequence). In the original workflow: It was from reference gene primer amplification that nucleated cell counts were estimated. Only in-frame clones appear in the TCRdb table, and some are missing; sequencing was by immunoSEQ multiplex PCR. V and J calls and clone size follow that table, whereas D and trimming were derived from the DNA. Here the sample spans some 130,000 clones, 70% to 80% being singletons. The TCR was taken from a man in his sixties with acute or convalescent COVID-19. The chain uses TRBV27 and TRBJ1-6; D not certain. The material sequenced was peripheral blood. The CDR3 sequence is CASGGSPYNSPLHF. For the CDR3, the DNA is TGTGCCAGCGGAGGGAGCCCCTATAATTCACCCCTCCACTTT.